This T cell receptor beta chain was found in a study of cytomegalovirus exposure and HLA in healthy donors. Study details: There were approximately 80 million unique TCRs (from HLA-typed donors) in an early data release.

The J segment lost 5 bases and the V segment lost 6 bases, leaving 3 bases of the junction unmatched. This CDR3 spans 13 amino acids. Germline-derived CDR1 and CDR2 are ENHRY and SYGVKD. The PCR ran on 60 Vbeta and 13 Jbeta primers. TCRdb's copy holds only in-frame clones and misses some; the assay was immunoSEQ multiplex PCR. The table has under 150,000 clones, over 60% seen once. V gene TRBV10-3 combines with J gene TRBJ2-7; 11 bases fit TRBD1. The sequencing input was PBMCs. The receptor was derived from a middle-aged man in good health and CMV-seronegative. The CDR3 coding sequence is TGTGCCATCAGGGGACAGGGGGGCGACGAGCAGTACTTC. It yields the protein CAIRGQGGDEQYF.